This T cell receptor beta chain was captured in a study of shared clonotypes between healthy human individuals. Naive-designated CD8 cells lacked CD45RO, were positively enriched for CCR7, and omitted terminally differentiated effector memory CD45RA+ cells. The ends were cut back, 5 bases at V and 5 bases at J, with 16 bases in the middle. CDR1 is SGHTA and CDR2 is FQGNSA in the germline V gene. This CDR3 region has 14 residues. General study points: Shared clonotypes: about 5.3% naive CD4, 3% to 3.5% naive CD8, over 2% memory CD4, 0.4% memory CD8.

Turning to this clone: The antigen is unknown.

Only in-frame clones appear in the TCRdb table, and some are missing; sequencing was by immunoSEQ multiplex PCR. The table includes about 800,000 clones, about 96% detected once. What was sequenced was naive CD8+ T cells sorted from blood. The receptor comes from a man aged 25 to 40 in good health. The rearrangement links TRBV7-2 to TRBJ2-7, with D perhaps TRBD1 or TRBD2 (5 bases each). The CDR3 nucleotides read TGTGCCAGCAGCCACCGGGACCCTCCACACGAGCAGTACTTC. Encoded protein: CASSHRDPPHEQYF.